The 21 T cell receptor beta chains listed next were all sequenced from one sample in a study of Graves' ophthalmopathy and Graves' hyperthyroidism. RNA transcripts were the template, and TCR beta CDR3 regions were amplified from them. Investigators did first-round RT-PCR with HTBI primers, then second-round multiplex PCR. In TCRdb, the multiplex PCR reads were re-called with MiXCR into one record per CDR3 protein. This sample has some 410,000 distinct CDR3 sequences, with around 21% found just once. What was sequenced was peripheral blood. These receptors came from a woman between 18 and 29 years old with stable Graves' hyperthyroidism.

This clonotype was found many times. This sequence joins TRBV12-3 or TRBV12-4 and TRBJ2-5, with TRBD2 identical over 7 bases. Trimming cost V 5 bases and J 5 bases; bases outside gene matches: 17. CDR3 length: 17 amino acids. The CDR3 is CASSAGLGRGRGETQYF. The CDR3 bases are TGTGCCAGCAGTGCCGGCCTAGGCCGCGGGCGGGGGGAGACCCAGTACTTC.

V is TRBV6-2 or TRBV6-3 and J is TRBJ2-1; 7 nucleotides align to TRBD1. The germline gives CDR1 MNHEY, CDR2 SVGEGT. The CDR3 sequence is 16 residues long. The trim removed 6 bases at V and 0 bases at J, leaving 8 bases unmatched. CDR3 coding DNA: TGTGCCAGCAGAGACAGGGATCAGAGCTCCTACAATGAGCAGTTCTTC. Translation: CASRDRDQSSYNEQFF.

The chain is built from TRBV6-8 and TRBJ1-6; possible D gene TRBD1, 5 bases. Trimming left V 10 bases short and J 8 bases short, with 15 bases between. The CDR3 runs to 13 residues. CDR1 and CDR2 (germline): MNHGY, SAAAGT. CDR3 bases: TGTGCCAACCCTGGGGCGGGGGATTCACCCCTCCACTTT. This gives the protein CANPGAGDSPLHF.

There are many counts of this clonotype. DNA of the CDR3: TGTGCCAGCAGTGATTACCCCTTTTGGGAGAAAAGAAACACCATATATTTT. The encoded protein is CASSDYPFWEKRNTIYF. The rearrangement links TRBV28 to TRBJ1-3; D is ambiguous. V was pared by 5 bases and J by 5 bases, with 22 bases between. The CDR3 length is 17 residues. Germline assignment: CDR1 MDHEN and CDR2 SYDVKM.

This clonotype was recorded a few times. One junction end does not reproduce the germline sequence, and a read error may be involved. The chain couples TRBV27 to TRBJ2-4, with 8 bases lining up with TRBD1. Germline V lookup: CDR1 MNHEY, CDR2 SMNVEV (reference sequence). The CDR3 runs to 14 residues. This CDR3 is CASSFQGAKNIKYF. The CDR3 nucleotides are TGTGCCAGCAGTTTCCAGGGGGCCAAAAACATTAAGTACTTC.

This clonotype has more than one count but fewer than ten. This chain uses TRBV28 with TRBJ1-5, with 7 bases lining up with TRBD1. Germline V gene sequence: CDR1 MDHEN, CDR2 SYDVKM. This CDR3 has 16 amino acids. Losses at the gene ends were 2 bases for V and 5 bases for J; bases not matched to a gene: 9. The CDR3 here is CASSLGVRDSHQPQHF. The CDR3 nucleotides read TGTGCCAGCAGTTTAGGCGTCCGGGACAGCCATCAGCCCCAGCATTTT.

This clonotype was counted at least ten times. J is TRBJ1-1 and V is TRBV27; 7 nucleotides align to TRBD1. J was trimmed by 7 bases and V by 10 bases; bases with no gene match: 15. The germline V gene has CDR1 MNHEY and CDR2 SMNVEV (reference sequence). This CDR3 has 14 amino acids. This CDR3 reads CATRDSPFGGEAFF. The CDR3 nucleotides read TGTGCCACCCGGGACAGCCCCTTTGGGGGTGAAGCTTTCTTT.

Many counts were recorded for this clonotype. CDR3 sequence reads: CASRPTGEETQYF. DNA of the CDR3: TGTGCCAGCAGACCCACTGGGGAAGAGACCCAGTACTTC. The rearrangement uses TRBV6-1 and TRBJ2-5; D unresolved. The CDR3 covers 13 residues. Germline CDR1 is MNHNS and CDR2 is SASEGT. The germline V and J ends were trimmed by 6 bases and 3 bases, with 11 bases remaining between them.

The table lists this clonotype with many counts. The chain employs TRBV12-3 or TRBV12-4 and TRBJ2-2; 10 bases align to TRBD1. V dropped 7 bases and J dropped 4; count of bases not matched to a gene: 6. CDR3 length: 15 amino acids. For the CDR3, the DNA is TGTGCCAGCACCAGGGGACAGGGGCGCACCGGGGAGCTGTTTTTT. It yields the protein CASTRGQGRTGELFF.

V usage is TRBV28 and J usage is TRBJ2-1, with 13 bases fitting TRBD2. Germline lookup yields CDR1 MDHEN and CDR2 SYDVKM. The CDR3 contains 15 residues. The junction had 9 bases not matched to a gene; V was cut back by 6 bases and J by 10 bases. CDR3 amino acids: CASRSLAGGPREQFF. CDR3 nucleotide sequence: TGTGCCAGCAGATCACTAGCGGGGGGGCCGAGGGAGCAGTTCTTC.

At least ten counts were recorded for this clonotype. The chain employs TRBV2 and TRBJ2-7; a possible D gene is TRBD2 (5 bases). This CDR3 has 12 residues. The germline V gene has CDR1 SNHLY and CDR2 FYNNEI. Trimming removed 10 bases at V and 4 bases at J, with 14 bases between. Here the CDR3 DNA reads TGTGCCACAAGGCTCGAGGGATACGAGCAGTACTTC. It is translated as CATRLEGYEQYF.

This clonotype has at least ten counts. V and J are TRBV4-1 and TRBJ1-2; 8 bases are shared with TRBD1. Germline CDR1 reads MGHRA; CDR2 reads YSYEKL. Trimming removed 5 bases from V and 3 bases from J; junction bases left unmatched: 14. This CDR3 comprises 17 residues. The CDR3 is CASSYRPVGTGYYGYTF. CDR3 in DNA: TGCGCCAGCAGCTACCGCCCAGTCGGGACAGGATACTATGGCTACACCTTC.

This clonotype has just a few counts. The rearrangement joins TRBV12-3 or TRBV12-4 to TRBJ1-3, with 7 bases aligning to TRBD1. CDR3 length: 18 amino acids. The V gene end was trimmed by 3 bases and the J gene end by 1 base; junction bases not matched to a gene: 12. CDR3: CASSFEGGENFSGNTIYF. CDR3 coding DNA: TGTGCCAGCAGTTTTGAAGGGGGCGAAAATTTTTCTGGAAACACCATATATTTT.

This clonotype was observed many times. The rearrangement links TRBV11-2 to TRBJ1-5, with TRBD1 as a possible D gene (5 bases). This CDR3 has 16 residues. V lost 1 base and J lost 0, with 10 bases in between. From germline, CDR1 is SGHAT and CDR2 FQNNGV. The CDR3 sequence is CASSLGSGGSNQPQHF. Written as DNA, the CDR3 is TGTGCCAGCAGCTTAGGATCGGGGGGTAGCAATCAGCCCCAGCATTTT.

This chain joins TRBV12-3 or TRBV12-4 and TRBJ1-1; D is unresolved. V lost 6 bases, J lost 0 bases, and 11 bases lay in between. The CDR3 length is 14 residues. CDR3 DNA: TGTGCCAGCAGCCCATACGGCATGAACACTGAAGCTTTCTTT. It yields the protein CASSPYGMNTEAFF.

This clonotype was detected many times. The chain has TRBV12-3 or TRBV12-4 and TRBJ2-2, with 7 bases lining up with TRBD1. The CDR3 has 14 amino acids. Trimming at V came to 3 bases and at J to 5 bases, leaving 3 bases not matched to a gene. The CDR3 DNA follows: TGTGCCAGCAGTTTGAGGGGGCTTACCGGGGAGCTGTTTTTT. Amino acids: CASSLRGLTGELFF.

DNA for the CDR3: TGTGCCAGTAGTGCTGCAGGACCTCACGAGCAGTACTTC. Translating it yields CASSAAGPHEQYF. The genes are TRBV19 and TRBJ2-7; D remains unclear. This CDR3 has 13 residues. Trimming stripped 5 bases from V and 5 bases from J, with 13 bases between. CDR1 is LNHDA, CDR2 SQIVND, per germline (reference sequence).

The rearrangement joins TRBV6-1 to TRBJ1-1, with D tentatively TRBD1 (5 bases). This CDR3 has 14 residues. The V end was cut by 6 bases, the J end by 0 bases, with 11 bases between. CDR1 and CDR2 (germline): MNHNS, SASEGT. DNA of the CDR3: TGTGCCAGCAGCTTTTGGGGCCTGAACACTGAAGCTTTCTTT. Encoded protein: CASSFWGLNTEAFF.

The sample holds many counts of this clonotype. The chain joins TRBV7-3 to TRBJ2-7, with 9 bases that match TRBD1. The CDR3 has 14 amino acids. Germline values: CDR1 SGHTA, CDR2 FQGTGA. Losses at the gene ends were 5 bases for V and 4 bases for J; bases not matched to a gene: 6. CDR3 sequence: CASSPPDRGYEQYF. The CDR3 DNA follows: TGTGCCAGCAGCCCGCCGGACAGGGGTTACGAGCAGTACTTC.

This clonotype was seen many times. DNA for the CDR3: TGCGCCAGCAGCCGAGGACTGACTCGGCGCGGCGAGCAGTACTTC. Translating gives CASSRGLTRRGEQYF. The genes are TRBV4-3 and TRBJ2-7, with D maybe TRBD2 (5 bases). The ends were cut back, 4 bases at V and 6 bases at J, with 19 bases in the middle. CDR3 length: 15 residues. Germline assignment: CDR1 LGHNA and CDR2 YSLEER.

This chain uses TRBV6-2 or TRBV6-3 with TRBJ2-2, with D maybe TRBD1 (6 bases). CDR1 is MNHEY and CDR2 is SVGEGT in the germline V gene. Deletions cut 4 bases from V and 0 bases from J, with 18 bases between. The CDR3 has 18 amino acids. CDR3 loop: CASSSGRMDRPNTGELFF. CDR3 nucleotides: TGTGCCAGCAGTTCCGGCCGTATGGACAGACCGAACACCGGGGAGCTGTTTTTT.